This T cell receptor beta chain appears in the sequencing data of a study of CD8 T cells in Susac syndrome. The individuals used as controls were healthy donors who had been matched for both age and sex. On this clonotype: The target antigen is unknown.

Study-level results: It was acknowledged by the study that relatively few individuals were included in its TCR sequencing and HLA analysis.

Reverse transcription of about 0.5 to 1 ug RNA was carried out with random hexamers. Amplification of TCR beta CDR3 used immunoSEQ multiplex PCR across 54 Vbeta and 13 Jbeta. TCRdb redid the calling of the immunoSEQ multiplex PCR reads with MiXCR, one entry per CDR3 protein. Here the sample spans 100,000 to 150,000 distinct CDR3 sequences, about 95% being singletons. CDR1 and CDR2 from the germline V gene are DFQATT and SNEGSKA (reference sequence). V was trimmed by 1 base and J by 4 bases, leaving 8 bases between them. This CDR3 is built from 13 residues. This sequence originates from a human donor in good health. J is TRBJ2-1 and V is TRBV20-1, with D possibly being TRBD1 (5 bases). Material: CD4+ T cells from PBMCs. The CDR3 coding sequence is TGCAGTGCTAGAGCTGGGGCGTACAATGAGCAGTTCTTC. Amino acids: CSARAGAYNEQFF.